This entry lists 21 T cell receptor beta chains sequenced from one sample in a study of shared clonotypes between healthy human individuals. Measured with immunoSEQ multiplex PCR; TCRdb has only the in-frame clones, and not every one. This table has roughly 660,000 clones, about 90% appearing once. Sequencing was carried out using memory CD8+ T cells from PBMCs. Described subset: CD45RO+ cells pooled with CCR7-negative TemRA cells. The receptors here all came from a young man in good health. Some clones in this sample may be carry-over from other donors' samples.

This clone showed up just once. In DNA, the CDR3 is TGCGCCAGCAGCAAGCAATTAGCGGGAGGCCCTGGGGAGACCCAGTACTTC. The encoded protein is CASSKQLAGGPGETQYF. The genes are TRBV5-1 and TRBJ2-5, with 10 bases that match TRBD2. Trimming took 4 bases from V and 5 from J; bases not matched to a gene: 14. CDR1 and CDR2 from the germline V gene are SGHRS and YFSETQ. The CDR3 has 17 residues.

This chain joins TRBV9 and TRBJ1-2, with D hard to call. CDR3 length: 11 residues. The V gene lost 4 bases and the J gene lost 4 bases, with 5 bases spanning the gap. Germline V CDR1 and CDR2: SGDLS, YYNGEE. The CDR3 loop reads CASSSSYGYTF. The CDR3 DNA reads TGTGCCAGCAGCTCAAGCTATGGCTACACCTTC.

This rearrangement joins TRBV7-3 to TRBJ2-1; 13 bases are shared with TRBD2. Unmatched junction bases numbered 7, after V lost 5 bases and J lost 9 bases. Germline CDR1 reads SGHTA; CDR2 reads FQGTGA. The CDR3 is 15 amino acids. DNA for the CDR3: TGTGCCAGCAGCAAACTAGCGGGAGGGCTTAGTGAGCAGTTCTTC. Its translation is CASSKLAGGLSEQFF.

This chain links TRBV4-1 with TRBJ2-5; the match to TRBD2 covers 15 bases. The V gene's germline CDR1 is MGHRA and CDR2 YSYEKL. J lost 0 bases, V lost 5 bases, and 1 base had no gene match. CDR3 size: 16 residues. The CDR3 bases are TGCGCCAGCAGCAGGACTAGCGGGAGGGACCAAGAGACCCAGTACTTC. As protein: CASSRTSGRDQETQYF.

CDR3 sequence reads: CASSLRGYNSPLHF. In DNA, the CDR3 is TGTGCCAGCAGTTTAAGGGGATATAATTCACCCCTCCACTTT. The chain links TRBV27 to TRBJ1-6, with a tentative D call TRBD1 (5 bases). The germline V gene encodes CDR1 MNHEY and CDR2 SMNVEV (reference sequence). The CDR3 spans 14 residues. V shed 2 bases and J shed 4 bases, with 6 bases lying between them.

The rearrangement links TRBV5-1 to TRBJ2-7, with 10 bases that match TRBD2. With V trimmed by 5 bases and J by 0 bases, 5 bases remained unmatched. This CDR3 spans 15 amino acids. The germline CDR1 and CDR2 sequences are SGHRS and YFSETQ. The CDR3 reads CASSPLAGSSYEQYF. The CDR3 DNA reads TGCGCCAGCAGTCCACTAGCGGGGAGCTCCTACGAGCAGTACTTC.

The chain is built from TRBV9 and TRBJ2-2; either TRBD1 or TRBD2 may supply D (5 bases each). Germline CDR1 reads SGDLS; CDR2 reads YYNGEE. The CDR3 spans 17 residues. Trimming removed 0 bases at V and 5 bases at J, with 17 bases between. CDR3 residues: CASSVADSFEGTGELFF. DNA of the CDR3: TGTGCCAGCAGCGTAGCCGACAGTTTTGAGGGGACCGGGGAGCTGTTTTTT.

This sequence joins TRBV2 and TRBJ2-7; possibly TRBD1 for D (6 bases). The CDR3 contains 15 residues. V was pared by 3 bases and J by 8 bases, with 20 bases between. In germline, CDR1 is SNHLY, CDR2 FYNNEI. The CDR3 nucleotides read TGTGCCAGCAGTGATAGAGTGGACAGCAGGGGTAAGCAGTACTTC. This translates into CASSDRVDSRGKQYF.

The chain links TRBV29-1 to TRBJ2-1; 10 bases match TRBD1. This CDR3 has 14 amino acids. Germline V CDR1 and CDR2: SQVTM, ANQGSEA. V was clipped by 4 bases and J by 8 bases; unmatched bases: 8. In DNA form, the CDR3 reads TGCAGCGTTGGTGAGGGGACAGGGGTACATGAGCAGTTCTTC. Protein product: CSVGEGTGVHEQFF.

The chain recombines TRBV11-3 with TRBJ2-1; D is perhaps TRBD2 (6 bases). Trimming cost V 1 base and J 5 bases, with 18 bases left between them. The germline gives CDR1 SGHNT, CDR2 YENEEA. The length of the CDR3 is 17 residues. The CDR3 loop reads CASSLVGRGTPHNEQFF. Written as DNA, the CDR3 is TGTGCCAGCAGCTTAGTCGGGCGCGGGACCCCGCACAATGAGCAGTTCTTC.

The CDR3 is CARCGPQHF. The CDR3 coding sequence is TGTGCTCGTTGTGGGCCCCAGCATTTT. The V gene is TRBV7-7, the J gene TRBJ1-5; D is unclear. Germline CDR1 reads SSHAT; CDR2 reads FNYEAQ (reference sequence). The CDR3 runs to 9 residues. The variable domain in full, completed from reference TRBV7-7 and TRBJ1-5, reads GAGVSQSPRYKVTKRGQDVTLRCDPISSHATLYWYQQALGQGPEFLTYFNYEAQPDKSGLPSDRFSAERPEGSISTLTIQRTEQRDSAMYRCARCGPQHFGDGTRLSIL.

This sequence joins TRBV29-1 and TRBJ1-1; D not certain. Trimming took 0 bases from V and 3 from J, leaving 14 bases between them. The CDR3 is 15 amino acids. Germline V gives CDR1 SQVTM, CDR2 ANQGSEA. CDR3 in DNA: TGCAGCGTTGAAGAGTGGGCGGGCCGGGACACTGAAGCTTTCTTT. This translates into CSVEEWAGRDTEAFF. Full variable domain (remainder filled in from reference TRBV29-1 and TRBJ1-1): SAVISQKPSRDICQRGTSLTIQCQVDSQVTMMFWYRQQPGQSLTLIATANQGSEATYESGFVIDKFPISRPNLTFSTLTVSNMSPEDSSIYLCSVEEWAGRDTEAFFGQGTRLTVV.

The gene calls are TRBV28 and TRBJ1-5; 8 bases match TRBD1. Germline V gene sequence: CDR1 MDHEN, CDR2 SYDVKM. V trimming: 6 bases; J trimming: 6 bases; junction bases outside the gene matches: 13. This CDR3 has 16 residues. CDR3 nucleotides: TGTGCCAGCAGGCCCTTCCTTGGACAGGGAGGTCAGCCCCAGCATTTT. It specifies CASRPFLGQGGQPQHF.

This clone was counted a few times. The gene calls are TRBV5-6 and TRBJ1-1; D not certain. The CDR3 has 18 amino acids. The V gene lost 3 bases and the J gene lost 3 bases, with 24 bases spanning the gap. Germline values: CDR1 SGHDT, CDR2 YYEEEE. This CDR3 is CASSSSLQFLRVDTEAFF. CDR3 DNA: TGTGCCAGCAGCTCCTCTCTCCAGTTCCTGAGGGTGGACACTGAAGCTTTCTTT.

The chain uses TRBV10-3 and TRBJ2-3; D not resolved. Per germline, CDR1 ENHRY and CDR2 SYGVKD. The CDR3 is 17 amino acids. V dropped 0 bases and J dropped 2 bases, with 15 bases sitting between them. The CDR3 loop is CAISESNEEHYTDTQYF. The CDR3 nucleotides read TGTGCCATCAGTGAGTCGAACGAGGAGCATTACACAGATACGCAGTATTTT.

This rearrangement joins TRBV5-4 to TRBJ2-2, with 8 bases matching TRBD2. CDR3 length: 15 residues. The J segment lost 0 bases and the V segment lost 4 bases, leaving 2 bases of the junction unmatched. Germline values: CDR1 SGHNT, CDR2 YYREEE (reference sequence). The CDR3 nucleotides are TGTGCCAGCAGCCGTAGCGGGACGAACACCGGGGAGCTGTTTTTT. As protein: CASSRSGTNTGELFF.

This clone was detected only once. The chain employs TRBV5-1 and TRBJ2-7; 8 bases match TRBD1. The V gene end was trimmed by 1 base and the J gene end by 3 bases; junction bases not matched to a gene: 9. The CDR3 contains 16 residues. The germline CDR1 and CDR2 sequences are SGHRS and YFSETQ. This chain's CDR3 is CASSLTGGYLDYEQYF. The CDR3 DNA is TGCGCCAGCAGCTTGACAGGGGGGTATTTGGACTACGAGCAGTACTTC.

V is TRBV18 and J is TRBJ2-7; TRBD2 agrees at 8 bases. The CDR3 totals 17 residues. The V and J ends lost 2 bases and 5 bases, in that order; junction bases with no gene match: 14. Germline CDR1 and CDR2: KGHSH and LQKENI. The CDR3 sequence is CASSPYSGRSGRNEQYF. CDR3 in DNA: TGTGCCAGCTCACCATACAGCGGGAGAAGTGGGAGGAACGAGCAGTACTTC.

Details on this clone: This sample also contains other DNA sequences that code for the same CDR3. The CDR3 sequence: CASSVATGSSYEQYF. For the CDR3, the DNA is TGTGCCAGCAGCGTAGCGACAGGGAGCTCCTACGAGCAGTACTTC. The V and J genes are TRBV9 and TRBJ2-7; 7 bases are a match to TRBD1. Trimming took 0 bases from V and 0 from J; bases not matched to a gene: 3. Germline V gives CDR1 SGDLS, CDR2 YYNGEE. The CDR3 sequence is 15 residues long.

This clone came up once. This chain joins TRBV2 and TRBJ2-7; TRBD2 matches 7 bases. The CDR3 consists of 14 residues. Per germline, CDR1 SNHLY and CDR2 FYNNEI. Trimming took 6 bases from V and 4 from J; bases not matched to a gene: 9. The CDR3 reads CASRTGRVVYEQYF. Here the CDR3 DNA reads TGTGCCAGCAGAACTGGGAGGGTGGTTTACGAGCAGTACTTC.

This clone was found a few times. V is TRBV6-6 and J is TRBJ1-1, with D perhaps TRBD1 (5 bases). From germline, CDR1 is MNHNY and CDR2 SVGAGI (reference sequence). The CDR3 sequence is 13 residues long. The V gene lost 5 bases and the J gene lost 1 base, with 8 bases spanning the gap. In DNA form, the CDR3 reads TGTGCCAGCAGTCCGGGACGGAACACTGAAGCTTTCTTT. It translates to CASSPGRNTEAFF.